The subject of this entry is one T cell receptor (beta chain). Its antigen is still unknown. The data were taken from a study of T cell repertoires in cytomegalovirus infection. A single record per CDR3 protein comes from TCRdb applying MiXCR to the reads. The sample lists fewer than 350,000 distinct CDR3 sequences, 9% to 9.5% occurring once. Study conclusions and caveats: Frequencies of public TCR beta families were cumulated, and this identified carriers of CMV plus the relevant HLA.

The origin of this receptor is a human donor in good health (CMV status not recorded). Some clones in this sample may be carry-over from other donors' samples. Sequencing was performed on PBMCs.

The DNA of the CDR3 is TGTGCCAGTAACGACAGGGGTCCAGCCTCACCCCTCCACTTT. Translating it yields CASNDRGPASPLHF. The chain combines TRBV19 with TRBJ1-6; 8 bases agree with TRBD1. The V segment lost 7 bases and the J segment 10 bases; nucleotides outside the gene matches: 9. This CDR3 contains 14 residues. Germline V gives CDR1 LNHDA, CDR2 SQIVND (reference sequence).